This note documents a single TCR beta chain sequence. Its antigen is unidentified. Each single cDNA molecule received a unique molecular identifier. TCRdb used MiXCR to reprocess the 5' RACE reads, holding one entry per CDR3 protein. Of roughly 60,000 distinct CDR3 sequences listed, roughly 12% are singletons. The V end was cut by 3 bases, the J end by 6 bases, with 10 bases between. Germline V gene sequence: CDR1 SNHLY, CDR2 FYNNEI. This CDR3 comprises 13 residues. The data were taken from a study of early T cells in non-severe SARS-CoV-2 infection. Turning to the study itself: Chains stayed unpaired after sequencing of bulk RNA from unsorted whole blood.

Findings and caveats of the study: Matching results from VDJdb favored anti-spike CD8 responses, leaving private and CD4 specificities undetected.

The receptor's source is an adult who was a healthcare worker with PCR-confirmed SARS-CoV-2 infection or an uninfected control (not recorded which). Sequencing used whole blood, obtained at baseline. V gene TRBV2 combines with J gene TRBJ2-3; a weak D match, TRBD1 (5 bases). The CDR3 sequence: CASSDQGWDTQYF. The CDR3 coding sequence is TGTGCCAGCAGTGACCAGGGATGGGATACGCAGTATTTT.